The sequence of this T cell receptor (beta chain) was determined in a study of blood T cell repertoires in COVID-19. On the study more broadly: The cDNA or gDNA used as material had been derived from T cells, B-cell-depleted T cells, or PBMCs.

Profiling relied on immunoSEQ multiplex PCR, and the TCRdb table lists in-frame clones only, not all of them. Of roughly 30,000 clones in the sample, roughly 76% were seen once. CDR1 and CDR2 (germline): SGHVS, FQNEAQ. V was clipped by 4 bases and J by 0 bases, with 13 bases between them. This CDR3 is 16 amino acids long. This clone was counted a few times. Material for sequencing was peripheral blood. The receptor was isolated from a man between 65 and 85 years old with acute or convalescent COVID-19. The gene calls are TRBV7-8 and TRBJ1-5; D possibly corresponds to TRBD1 (5 bases). CDR3 nucleotides: TGTGCCAGCAGCTCCCCTGACAGAAATAGCAATCAGCCCCAGCATTTT. It codes for CASSSPDRNSNQPQHF.